These T cell receptor beta chains were read from a single sample in a study of blood T cell repertoires in COVID-19. Measured with immunoSEQ multiplex PCR; TCRdb has only the in-frame clones, and not every one. Of roughly 300,000 clones in the sample, about 85% are singletons; the top ten hold around 5.9%. Specimen: PBMCs or T cells enriched from blood (not recorded which). Receptors were obtained from a young woman who had recovered from COVID-19. The CDR3 runs from the conserved cysteine through the conserved F or W. D genes are given only for firm matches. Clone size is given for some rows only: seen once, a few or many times, or a class if the clone is expanded.

V gene	clone size	J gene	D gene	CDR3 protein	CDR3 DNA
TRBV7-6	-	TRBJ1-1	-	CASSLAQGGWGEAFF	TGTGCCAGCAGCTTAGCCCAGGGAGGGTGGGGTGAAGCTTTCTTT
TRBV7-9	-	TRBJ2-1	TRBD1	CASSPDRGRHNEQFF	TGTGCCAGCAGCCCTGACAGGGGGCGGCACAATGAGCAGTTCTTC
TRBV25-1	-	TRBJ2-7	-	CASSGVYEQYF	TGTGCCAGCAGTGGAGTTTACGAGCAGTACTTC
TRBV7-2	-	TRBJ1-1	-	CASSLLTVNTEAFF	TGTGCCAGCAGCTTGCTGACAGTGAACACTGAAGCTTTCTTT
TRBV6-1	-	TRBJ1-2	TRBD1	CASSANAGGQGASGYTF	TGTGCCAGCAGTGCGAATGCTGGCGGACAGGGGGCGTCTGGCTACACCTTC
TRBV15	few	TRBJ2-7	TRBD1	CATSRTQGDLYEQYF	TGTGCCACCAGCAGAACCCAGGGGGACCTCTACGAGCAGTACTTC
TRBV6-5	-	TRBJ2-2	-	CASSSPFRGTGELFF	TGTGCCAGCAGTTCCCCATTTAGGGGCACCGGGGAGCTGTTTTTT
TRBV27	-	TRBJ1-1	TRBD1	CASSSAGGFSTEAFF	TGTGCCAGCAGTTCCGCAGGGGGCTTTAGCACTGAAGCTTTCTTT
TRBV7-6	few	TRBJ2-7	-	CASSRRSQGGEQYF	TGTGCCAGCAGCCGGAGGTCCCAAGGTGGCGAGCAGTACTTC
TRBV28	many	TRBJ1-1	-	CASSRPGTENTEAFF	TGTGCCAGCAGTCGTCCCGGGACTGAGAACACTGAAGCTTTCTTT
TRBV6-2/TRBV6-3	-	TRBJ2-1	TRBD1	CASSYAGTGVHNEQFF	TGTGCCAGCAGTTACGCCGGGACAGGCGTCCACAATGAGCAGTTCTTC
TRBV7-8	-	TRBJ1-5	-	CASSALFRGSNQPQHF	TGTGCCAGCAGCGCGCTTTTTCGCGGGAGCAATCAGCCCCAGCATTTT
TRBV11-1	once	TRBJ2-1	-	CASSARVRGGVDEQFF	TGTGCCAGCAGCGCCCGCGTGAGGGGCGGGGTGGATGAGCAGTTCTTC
TRBV5-5	-	TRBJ1-2	TRBD1	CASKLGFGTGDGYTF	TGTGCCAGCAAGCTTGGGTTTGGGACAGGGGATGGCTACACCTTC
TRBV7-9	-	TRBJ1-2	-	CASSLEIRDSYGYTF	TGTGCCAGCAGCTTAGAAATCCGCGATAGCTATGGCTACACCTTC
TRBV12-3/TRBV12-4	-	TRBJ1-2	-	CASSYVGAGYTF	TGTGCCAGCAGTTACGTGGGGGCGGGCTACACCTTC
TRBV13	-	TRBJ2-3	TRBD2	CASSPTGTSGGADTQYF	TGTGCCAGCAGCCCCACCGGGACTAGCGGGGGGGCCGATACGCAGTATTTT
TRBV27	-	TRBJ1-3	-	CASSSGGGGFGQGSGNTIYF	TGTGCCAGCAGTTCCGGGGGGGGTGGATTTGGCCAAGGCTCTGGAAACACCATATATTTT
TRBV27	-	TRBJ1-1	TRBD1	CASSLQGLMNTEAFF	TGTGCCAGCAGCCTACAGGGGCTCATGAACACTGAAGCTTTCTTT
TRBV10-3	few	TRBJ1-5	TRBD1	CAISSGQGAGQPQHF	TGTGCCATCTCGAGTGGGCAGGGGGCTGGTCAGCCCCAGCATTTT
TRBV5-1	-	TRBJ1-4	TRBD1	CASKGTGNEKLFF	TGCGCCAGCAAGGGGACAGGCAATGAAAAACTGTTTTTT
TRBV5-4	-	TRBJ2-6	-	CASSATPISGANVLTF	TGTGCCAGCAGCGCTACCCCAATCTCTGGGGCCAACGTCCTGACTTTC
TRBV19	few	TRBJ1-6	TRBD1	CATAGQGASNSPLHF	TGTGCCACCGCTGGACAGGGGGCGAGTAATTCACCCCTCCACTTT
TRBV6-5	-	TRBJ2-1	TRBD2	CASAKVAGADYEQFF	TGTGCCAGCGCAAAAGTAGCGGGGGCGGATTATGAGCAGTTCTTC
TRBV6-5	-	TRBJ2-6	-	CASSFGGANVLTF	TGTGCCAGCAGTTTCGGGGGGGCCAACGTCCTGACTTTC
TRBV30	-	TRBJ1-1	-	CAWTSGSNTEAFF	TGTGCCTGGACATCGGGATCAAACACTGAAGCTTTCTTT
TRBV10-3	few	TRBJ2-3	TRBD2	CAIKGLASTDTQYF	TGTGCCATCAAGGGACTAGCAAGCACAGATACGCAGTATTTT
TRBV12-3/TRBV12-4	-	TRBJ1-2	-	CASSFSQPDGYTF	TGTGCCAGCAGTTTCTCACAGCCAGATGGCTACACCTTC
TRBV3-1/TRBV3-2	-	TRBJ1-2	-	CASSRASGGDGYTF	TGTGCCAGCAGCCGCGCGAGCGGGGGGGATGGCTACACCTTC
TRBV3-1/TRBV3-2	-	TRBJ1-2	TRBD1	CASSQDRVGNGYTF	TGTGCCAGCAGCCAGGACAGGGTCGGAAATGGCTACACCTTC
TRBV19	-	TRBJ1-5	-	CASSLNRGNQPQHF	TGTGCCAGTAGCCTAAACAGGGGCAATCAGCCCCAGCATTTT
TRBV2	once	TRBJ2-5	-	CARRQIQETQYF	TGTGCCAGACGACAGATCCAAGAGACCCAGTACTTC
TRBV7-9	-	TRBJ2-1	-	CASSLDGGSYNEQFF	TGTGCCAGCAGCTTAGACGGGGGATCCTACAATGAGCAGTTCTTC
TRBV19	-	TRBJ1-6	-	CARGTRGSSPHF	TGTGCCCGGGGCACGCGGGGTAGCTCCCCCCACTTT
TRBV9	few	TRBJ1-6	TRBD1	CASSVDGQGARSPLHF	TGTGCCAGCAGCGTGGATGGACAGGGGGCTCGTTCACCCCTCCACTTT
TRBV18	few	TRBJ1-1	-	CASSPRTDTEAFF	TGTGCCAGCTCACCAAGAACAGACACCGAAGCTTTCTTT
TRBV19	once	TRBJ1-1	TRBD1	CASTSTGGTEAFF	TGTGCCAGTACCTCGACAGGGGGCACTGAAGCTTTCTTT
TRBV4-2	-	TRBJ1-2	-	CASSQDRQGHLYGYTF	TGTGCCAGCAGCCAAGATCGGCAGGGGCACCTCTATGGCTACACCTTC
TRBV18	-	TRBJ1-3	TRBD1	CASSLGQGDTIYF	TGTGCCAGCTCACTTGGACAGGGGGACACCATATATTTT
TRBV30	-	TRBJ2-5	TRBD1	CAWSPNPTRPGQGKMKTQYF	TGTGCCTGGAGTCCAAACCCTACCCGGCCCGGACAGGGTAAGATGAAGACCCAGTACTTC
TRBV27	few	TRBJ2-7	-	CASSSLTGSYEQYF	TGTGCCAGCAGTTCCCTTACAGGGTCCTACGAGCAGTACTTC
TRBV4-1	-	TRBJ1-2	-	CASSYAGGAYGYTF	TGCGCCAGCAGCTACGCCGGTGGGGCTTATGGCTACACCTTC
TRBV6-5	-	TRBJ1-2	TRBD1	CATTPEDRNYGYTF	TGTGCCACCACTCCGGAGGACAGGAACTATGGCTACACCTTC
TRBV9	-	TRBJ2-1	TRBD1	CASSQRQGAYNEQFF	TGTGCCAGCAGCCAGAGACAGGGGGCGTACAATGAGCAGTTCTTC
TRBV25-1	-	TRBJ1-6	TRBD1	CASAGTGTSPLHF	TGTGCCAGCGCCGGGACAGGGACTTCACCCCTCCACTTT